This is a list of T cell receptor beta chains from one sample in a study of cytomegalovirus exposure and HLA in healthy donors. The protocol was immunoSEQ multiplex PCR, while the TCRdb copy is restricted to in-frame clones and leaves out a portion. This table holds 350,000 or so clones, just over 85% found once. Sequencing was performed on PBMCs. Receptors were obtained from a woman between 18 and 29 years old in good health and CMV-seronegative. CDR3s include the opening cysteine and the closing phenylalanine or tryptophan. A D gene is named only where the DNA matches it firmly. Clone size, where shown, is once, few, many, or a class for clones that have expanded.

CASSVWAGKNTEAFF,NA,NA,TRBV28
CASRSRGHLYEQYF,NA,NA,TRBV6-5
CASSPGLAGEADTQYF,NA,TRBD2,TRBV28
CASSLPTDMETQYF,NA,NA,TRBV28
CASSYGDSGELFF,few,NA,TRBV6-5
CASSAGQTYNEQFF,NA,NA,TRBV7-3
CASSPGGPYGYTF,NA,NA,TRBV6-6
CASSSPGTSGSKPYEQYF,NA,TRBD2,TRBV5-1
CSVEDKGQTTDTQYF,NA,NA,TRBV29-1
CASSEVGLTEGYF,NA,NA,TRBV2
CASSLSSAGVADEQYF,NA,TRBD2,TRBV27
CSVRAGPYEQYF,NA,NA,TRBV29-1
CASSLKQGPGDEQYF,NA,NA,TRBV18
CASSVTGTSEYF,NA,NA,TRBV5-4
CASSPGTSGMEQYF,NA,NA,TRBV5-1
CAIRSGMATGELFF,NA,TRBD2,TRBV6-1
CASSVFADTGELFF,NA,NA,TRBV9
CASIGPGRLVREQYF,NA,NA,TRBV2
CASSMGRGLIGETQYF,NA,NA,TRBV19
CASGLPTKERLAVSYEQYF,NA,TRBD2,TRBV12-5
CASSSRMDTQYF,NA,NA,TRBV7-8
CAWSYPPSGTGTRNTIYF,NA,TRBD1,TRBV30
CASSPRDLTGELFF,NA,NA,TRBV5-1
CASSPTRTSYNEQFF,NA,NA,TRBV27
CASSLDRDPAYEQYF,NA,TRBD1,TRBV5-4
CASSQDLIPAGVYNEQFF,NA,NA,TRBV4-3
CSVGRTGGHFF,NA,TRBD1,TRBV29-1
CASRTGQLSGNTIYF,NA,TRBD1,TRBV7-9
CASSLGHPGLANVYEQYF,NA,TRBD2,TRBV27
CASSSFGDRGTYEQYF,NA,TRBD1,TRBV7-9
CASSQDLRDRLNEQFF,NA,TRBD1,TRBV4-3
CAWTDRGRRTDTQYF,NA,TRBD1,TRBV30
CASSSLPSPLNEQFF,NA,NA,TRBV7-3
CASSSDTWAKNIQYF,NA,NA,TRBV19
CASSPLLAGELFF,NA,NA,TRBV18
CASSLGLAGAQETQYF,NA,TRBD2,TRBV7-7
CASSVVLTGTYNEQFF,NA,TRBD1,TRBV9
CASSGENYGYTF,NA,NA,TRBV2
CASSDQGAGNTIYF,many,TRBD1,TRBV7-2
CASRQDRTQETQYF,NA,NA,TRBV11-1
CASSEVGPRRDKLFF,NA,NA,TRBV27
CASSQDLGLAATYEQYF,NA,TRBD2,TRBV4-2
CASSVSGLPYNEQFF,NA,TRBD2,TRBV9
CASSYSTGGNQPQHF,NA,TRBD1,TRBV6-5